This T cell receptor beta chain came from a study of blood T cell repertoires in COVID-19. Sequenced by immunoSEQ multiplex PCR; TCRdb stores in-frame clones only, minus some. The profile shows about 220,000 clones, approximately 89% of them singletons. This clone was seen only a few times. This clonotype was sampled from a woman aged 35 to 49 with acute COVID-19. The sequencing sample was made of PBMCs or T cells enriched from blood (not recorded which).

CDR3 sequence reads: CASSGGQGGWKGTDGYTF. The DNA for the CDR3 is TGCGCCAGCAGCGGCGGACAGGGAGGCTGGAAAGGAACGGATGGCTACACCTTC. The genes are TRBV5-1 and TRBJ1-2; 8 bases line up with TRBD1. This CDR3 contains 18 residues. Germline-derived CDR1 and CDR2 are SGHRS and YFSETQ. V dropped 4 bases and J dropped 6; count of bases not matched to a gene: 20.